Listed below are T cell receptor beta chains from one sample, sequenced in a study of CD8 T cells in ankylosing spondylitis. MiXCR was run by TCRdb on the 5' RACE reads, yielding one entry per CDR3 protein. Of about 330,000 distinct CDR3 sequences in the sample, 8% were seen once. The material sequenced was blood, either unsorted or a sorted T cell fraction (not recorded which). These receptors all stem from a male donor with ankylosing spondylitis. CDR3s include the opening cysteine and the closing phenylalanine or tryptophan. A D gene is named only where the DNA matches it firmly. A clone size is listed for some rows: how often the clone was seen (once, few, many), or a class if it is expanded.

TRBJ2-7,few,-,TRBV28,TGTGCCAGCAGTCGAACGGGGGCTAGCTCCCACGAGCAGTACTTC,CASSRTGASSHEQYF
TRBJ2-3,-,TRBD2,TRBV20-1,TGCAGTGCTAGCCCGCCTAGCGGGCCAGGGACAGATACGCAGTATTTT,CSASPPSGPGTDTQYF
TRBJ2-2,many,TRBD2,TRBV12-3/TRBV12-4,TGTGCCAGCAGTCCGTTCGGGACTAGCGGAACCGGGGAGCTGTTTTTT,CASSPFGTSGTGELFF
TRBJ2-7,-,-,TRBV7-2,TGTGCCAGCAGCACCCGGGGAAGCCACGAGCAGTACTTC,CASSTRGSHEQYF
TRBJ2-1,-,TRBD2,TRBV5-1,TGCGCCAGCAGCCACCGTGGGACTAGCGGGAGGGCCTTCTCCTACAATGAGCAGTTCTTC,CASSHRGTSGRAFSYNEQFF
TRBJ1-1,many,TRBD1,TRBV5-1,TGCGCCAGCAGCTTGGTGGGACAGGGGACCACTGAAGCTTTCTTT,CASSLVGQGTTEAFF
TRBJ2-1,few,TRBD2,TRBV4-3,TGCGCCAGCAGCCAAGATAAGGCGGGAGGGCCCGATGAGCAGTTCTTC,CASSQDKAGGPDEQFF
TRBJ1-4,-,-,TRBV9,TGTGCCAGCAGCGTAGGCCCGGCAGAGGAAAAACTGTTTTTT,CASSVGPAEEKLFF
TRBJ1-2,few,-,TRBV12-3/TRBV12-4,TGTGCCAGCAGCTTGATGGGAGGGAGGAAGGATGGCTACACCTTC,CASSLMGGRKDGYTF
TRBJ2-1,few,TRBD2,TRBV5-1,TGCGCCAGCAGCTGGGTAGCGGGAGACAATGAGCAGTTCTTC,CASSWVAGDNEQFF
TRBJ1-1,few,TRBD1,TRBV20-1,TGCAGTGCAACCAGCCCGACAGGGGCGAACACTGAAGCTTTCTTT,CSATSPTGANTEAFF
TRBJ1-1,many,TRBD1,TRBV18,TGTGCCAGCTCAATCGGACAGGGAACGAACACTGAAGCTTTCTTT,CASSIGQGTNTEAFF
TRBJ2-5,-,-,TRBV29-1,TGCAGCGTGGGGGACGGAGAGACCCAGTACTTC,CSVGDGETQYF
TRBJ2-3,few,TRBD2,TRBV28,TGTGCCAGCAGACGCCTCCTTGGACTAGCGGGAGGACCAGATACGCAGTATTTT,CASRRLLGLAGGPDTQYF
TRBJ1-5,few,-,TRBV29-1,TGCAGCGTTGTCGGGAATAGCAATCAGCCCCAGCATTTT,CSVVGNSNQPQHF
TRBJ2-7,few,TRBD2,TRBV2,TGTGCCAGCAGCCCGGGGGGGAGAGGGGCCTACGAGCAGTACTTC,CASSPGGRGAYEQYF
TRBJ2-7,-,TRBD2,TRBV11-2,TGTGCCAGCAGCTTAGGTTTTAGCGGGGGATACGAGCAGTACTTC,CASSLGFSGGYEQYF
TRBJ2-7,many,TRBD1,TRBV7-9,TGTGCCAGCAGCCTGGACCCGGGGACAGGGACCTCCTACGAGCAGTACTTC,CASSLDPGTGTSYEQYF
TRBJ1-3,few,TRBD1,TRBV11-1,TGTGCCAGCAGCTACGTTATCCAAAGGGGGCGAACCTCTGGAAACACCATATATTTT,CASSYVIQRGRTSGNTIYF
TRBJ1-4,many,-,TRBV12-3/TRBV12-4,TGTGCCACCAGATTGGGAGCAGGCCAGATAACTAATGAAAAACTGTTTTTT,CATRLGAGQITNEKLFF
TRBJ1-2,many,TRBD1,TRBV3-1,TGTGCCAGCAGCCAAGCCCGGACAGGCCGCTATGGCTACACCTTC,CASSQARTGRYGYTF
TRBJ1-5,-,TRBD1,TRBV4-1,TGCGCCAGCAGCCTTCGACAGGGTCAGAGGAATCAGCCCCAGCATTTT,CASSLRQGQRNQPQHF
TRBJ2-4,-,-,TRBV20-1,TGCAGTGCGGACGCAAAAATTCCACCAACCAAAAACATTCAGTACTTC,CSADAKIPPTKNIQYF
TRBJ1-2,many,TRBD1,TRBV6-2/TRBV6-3,TGTGCCAGCAGTCGCGACAGGGGGTCTGGCTACACCTTC,CASSRDRGSGYTF
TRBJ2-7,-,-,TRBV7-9,TGTGCCAGCAGCCGGCCTGAAGGGGGCTCCTACGAGCAGTACTTC,CASSRPEGGSYEQYF
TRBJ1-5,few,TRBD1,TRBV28,TGTGCCAGCAGCCTGATGACAGGGCATAGCAATCAGCCCCAGCATTTT,CASSLMTGHSNQPQHF
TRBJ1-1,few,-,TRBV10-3,TGTGCCATCAGTGAGTGGGGGGTGGGGGAGAACACTGAAGCTTTCTTT,CAISEWGVGENTEAFF
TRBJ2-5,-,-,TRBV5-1,TGCGCCAGCAGCTTGGGTGGGAGCGCGCTGGGAGAGACCCAGTACTTC,CASSLGGSALGETQYF
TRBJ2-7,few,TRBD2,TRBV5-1,TGCGCCAGCAGCTACGGGACTAGCGGGAGTGGTTACGAGCAGTACTTC,CASSYGTSGSGYEQYF
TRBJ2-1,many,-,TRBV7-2,TGTGCCAGCAGCTCCGGCAGGGCCTTTTTCGATGAGCAGTTCTTC,CASSSGRAFFDEQFF
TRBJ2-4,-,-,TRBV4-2,TGTGCCAGCAGCCAAGATTCTGGGAACATTCAGTACTTC,CASSQDSGNIQYF
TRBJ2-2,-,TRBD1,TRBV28,TGTGCCAGCAGTTTCCTGGACCTGGGACAGGTCCGAACTGCCGGGGAGCTGTTTTTT,CASSFLDLGQVRTAGELFF
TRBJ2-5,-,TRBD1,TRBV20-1,TGCAGTGCTAGAGACGCCCGGACAGGGGATGGAGAGACCCAGTACTTC,CSARDARTGDGETQYF
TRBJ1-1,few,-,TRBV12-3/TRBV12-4,TGTGCCAGTATGGGGTTAAGTAGTACTGAAGCTTTCTTT,CASMGLSSTEAFF
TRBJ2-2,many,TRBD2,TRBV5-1,TGCGCCAGCAGCTTGGAGGGGACTACGAACACCGGGGAGCTGTTTTTT,CASSLEGTTNTGELFF
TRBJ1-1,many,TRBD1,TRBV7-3,TGTGCCAGCTCTACGGGACAGCCGAACACTGAAGCTTTCTTT,CASSTGQPNTEAFF